These 3 T cell receptor beta chains came from one sample sequenced in a study of metastatic and nonmetastatic thyroid tumors. The entire patient cohort was treatment-naive prior to thyroid surgery. TCRdb ran MiXCR on the PCR reads. Altogether approximately 31,000 clones are present, 25% to 35% being singletons, with the ten largest covering around 30%. Material for sequencing was blood. These receptors originate from a female donor with papillary thyroid cancer or a benign thyroid nodule (not recorded which). Some clones in this sample may be carry-over from other donors' samples.

This sequence joins TRBV25-1 and TRBJ2-3; D may be TRBD1 (5 bases). V shed 8 bases and J shed 9 bases, with 24 bases lying between them. CDR1 and CDR2 from the germline V gene are MGHDK and SYGVNS. This CDR3 spans 15 amino acids. CDR3 DNA: TGTGCCAGCGAAGGGTTGGGGCGACTTAAGGAAACGCAGTATTTT. It encodes CASEGLGRLKETQYF.

This clone was seen ten or more times. The rearrangement joins TRBV29-1 to TRBJ2-2; D is tentatively TRBD1 or TRBD2 (5 bases each). The CDR3 runs 16 residues. CDR1 and CDR2 from the germline V gene are SQVTM and ANQGSEA. Trimming stripped 3 bases from V and 0 bases from J, with 14 bases between. The CDR3: CSVEGRGRTNTGELFF. CDR3 DNA: TGCAGCGTTGAGGGTCGGGGCCGGACGAACACCGGGGAGCTGTTTTTT.

Worth noting for this clone: The CDR3 does not end in the conserved phenylalanine or tryptophan, so this is likely a read error. Because the CDR3's place on the DNA is in doubt, the DNA is left out and the CDR3 is given as listed by TCRdb. This sequence joins TRBV6-5 and TRBJ1-1; the DNA was not compared with TRBD1, the D call given in the table. The CDR3 extends over 16 residues, inclusive of both ends. The germline CDR1 and CDR2 sequences are MNHEY and SVGAGI. The CDR3 loop reads CASSYSISDSRPESFI.